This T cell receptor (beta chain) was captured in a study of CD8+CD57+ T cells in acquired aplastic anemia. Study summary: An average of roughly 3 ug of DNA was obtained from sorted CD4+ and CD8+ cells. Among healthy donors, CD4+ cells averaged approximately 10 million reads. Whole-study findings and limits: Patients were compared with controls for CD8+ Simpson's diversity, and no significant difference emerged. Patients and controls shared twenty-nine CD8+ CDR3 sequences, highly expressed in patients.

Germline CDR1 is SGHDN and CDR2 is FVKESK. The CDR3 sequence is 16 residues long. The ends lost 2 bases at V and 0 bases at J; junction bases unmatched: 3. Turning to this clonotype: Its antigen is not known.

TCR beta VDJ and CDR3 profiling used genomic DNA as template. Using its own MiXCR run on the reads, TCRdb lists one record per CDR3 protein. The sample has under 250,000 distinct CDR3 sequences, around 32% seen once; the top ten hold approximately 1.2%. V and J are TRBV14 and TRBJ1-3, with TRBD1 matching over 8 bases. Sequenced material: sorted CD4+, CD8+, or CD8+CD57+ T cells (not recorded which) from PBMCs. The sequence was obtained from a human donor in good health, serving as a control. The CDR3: CASSQLTGGSGNTIYF. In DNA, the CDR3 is TGTGCCAGCAGCCAACTAACAGGGGGCTCTGGAAACACCATATATTTT.